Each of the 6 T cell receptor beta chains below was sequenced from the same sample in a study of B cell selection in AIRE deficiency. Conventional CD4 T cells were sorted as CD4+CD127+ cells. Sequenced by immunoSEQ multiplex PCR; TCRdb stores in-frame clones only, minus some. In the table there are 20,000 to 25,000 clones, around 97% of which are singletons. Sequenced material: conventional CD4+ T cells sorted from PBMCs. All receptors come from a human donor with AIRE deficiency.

This CDR3 is CASSRQVSGRGQFF. The CDR3 nucleotides read TGTGCCAGTAGCCGACAGGTCAGCGGGAGGGGGCAGTTCTTC. The genes are TRBV19 and TRBJ2-1; 10 bases fit TRBD2. There are 14 residues in the CDR3. The V gene end was trimmed by 6 bases and the J gene end by 12 bases; junction bases not matched to a gene: 11. The germline V gene has CDR1 LNHDA and CDR2 SQIVND (reference sequence).

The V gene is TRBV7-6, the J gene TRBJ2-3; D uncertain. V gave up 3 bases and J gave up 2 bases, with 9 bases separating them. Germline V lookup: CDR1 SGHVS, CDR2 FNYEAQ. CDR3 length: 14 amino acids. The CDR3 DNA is TGTGCCAGCAGCTTGGACCACTACACAGATACGCAGTATTTT. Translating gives CASSLDHYTDTQYF.

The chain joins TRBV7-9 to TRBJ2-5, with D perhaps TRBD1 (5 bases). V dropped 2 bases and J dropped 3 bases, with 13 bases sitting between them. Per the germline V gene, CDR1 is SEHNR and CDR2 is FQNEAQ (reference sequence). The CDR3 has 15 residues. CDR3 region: CASSLRGREEETQYF. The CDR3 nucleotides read TGTGCCAGCAGCTTAAGGGGAAGGGAAGAAGAGACCCAGTACTTC.

CDR3 sequence: CASSPSGLQPPYEQYF. The CDR3, as DNA: TGTGCCAGCAGCCCATCAGGTCTACAACCCCCCTACGAGCAGTACTTC. This chain links TRBV4-2 with TRBJ2-7, with D unresolved. Germline CDR1 and CDR2: LGHNA and YNFKEQ. Between the trimmed V and J ends, which lost 4 bases and 2 bases, there was a span of 18 bases. The CDR3 has 16 residues.

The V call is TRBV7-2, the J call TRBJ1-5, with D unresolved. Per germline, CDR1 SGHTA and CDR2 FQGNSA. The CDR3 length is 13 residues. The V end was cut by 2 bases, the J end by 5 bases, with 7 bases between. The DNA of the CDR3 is TGTGCCAGCAGCTTATTCTGGGATCAGCCCCAGCATTTT. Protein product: CASSLFWDQPQHF. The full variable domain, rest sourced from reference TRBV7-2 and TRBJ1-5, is GAGVSQSPSNKVTEKGKDVELRCDPISGHTALYWYRQSLGQGLEFLIYFQGNSAPDKSGLPSDRFSAERTGGSVSTLTIQRTQQEDSAVYLCASSLFWDQPQHFGDGTRLSIL.

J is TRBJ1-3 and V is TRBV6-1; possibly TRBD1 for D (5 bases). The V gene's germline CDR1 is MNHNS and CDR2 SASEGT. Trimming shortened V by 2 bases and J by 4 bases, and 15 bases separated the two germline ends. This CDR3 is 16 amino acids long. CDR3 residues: CASSEQGGLRGNTIYF. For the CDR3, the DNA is TGTGCCAGCAGTGAACAGGGAGGGTTGCGGGGAAACACCATATATTTT.